The entry below describes one TCR beta chain. Patients at the Seattle site were enrolled during active infection and followed longitudinally. V was cut by 3 bases and J by 0 bases, with 8 bases left in between. The CDR3 spans 13 residues. Germline values: CDR1 SQVTM, CDR2 ANQGSEA. The data stem from a study of blood T cell repertoires in COVID-19. Background on the study: Researchers got acute and convalescent COVID-19 samples from the United States, Italy and Spain. T cells, B-cell-depleted T cells, or PBMCs supplied cDNA or gDNA.

Original analysis: Amplification with reference gene primers provided the estimates of nucleated cell counts. The assay was immunoSEQ multiplex PCR, and TCRdb's table has in-frame clones only and misses some. The V and J calls and the clone size are those of that table, but D and trimming were determined from the DNA. The sample shows about 390,000 clones, 70% to 90% of them seen only once. The chain carries TRBV29-1 and TRBJ1-2; D is unclear. This clonotype was sampled from an older woman with COVID-19, enrolled during active disease. The specimen was peripheral blood. CDR3 in amino acids: CSVDTAANYGYTF. The CDR3 nucleotides read TGCAGCGTTGACACGGCGGCTAACTATGGCTACACCTTC.